The rows below give T cell receptor beta chains drawn from one sample of a study of shared clonotypes between healthy human individuals. Sequencing used immunoSEQ multiplex PCR; TCRdb keeps in-frame clones, though not all of them. The sample consists of approximately 2.4 million clones, more than 90% of them appearing once. The sample consisted of naive CD4+ T cells sorted from blood. These TCRs come from a man younger than 35 in good health. Each CDR3 is given with its conserved first and last residue. D genes are given only for firm matches. Size is stated for part of the rows, as once, few or many counts, or as a class when the clone is expanded.

>TRBJ2-7|.|TRBV7-8|.
TGTGCCAGCAGCCCTAGGTTAGTTGAGGAGCAGTACTTC
CASSPRLVEEQYF
>TRBJ2-5|.|TRBV5-4|.
TGTGCCAGCAGTCCTCGCAGGGGAGAGACCCAGTACTTC
CASSPRRGETQYF
>TRBJ2-1|TRBD2|TRBV7-8|.
TGTGCCAGCAGCCCCTACATACTAGCGGGATCCTACAATGAGCAGTTCTTC
CASSPYILAGSYNEQFF
>TRBJ2-1|.|TRBV7-7|.
TGTGCTAGCAGCCCGGGTTCTACTAGCAATGAGCAGTTCTTC
CASSPGSTSNEQFF
>TRBJ1-4|TRBD1|TRBV6-1|.
TGTGCCAGCAGCACAGGGGGCGCGGGTGAAAAACTGTTTTTT
CASSTGGAGEKLFF
>TRBJ2-3|.|TRBV6-1|.
TGTGCCAGCAGTGCCAGGGACAAAGCAGATACGCAGTATTTT
CASSARDKADTQYF
>TRBJ2-7|.|TRBV18|.
TGTGCCAGCTCACCGGGGAAGGGCTACGAGCAGTACTTC
CASSPGKGYEQYF
>TRBJ1-5|.|TRBV7-2|.
TGTGCCAGCAGCTCGAAGGGTCCCTGGCCCCAGCATTTT
CASSSKGPWPQHF
>TRBJ2-2|TRBD1|TRBV11-3|.
TGTGCCAGCAGCCACAGGGGTAAACCCGGGGAGCTGTTTTTT
CASSHRGKPGELFF
>TRBJ1-5|.|TRBV4-1|.
TGCGCCAGCAGCCAAGCAGGGAACAATCAGCCCCAGCATTTT
CASSQAGNNQPQHF
>TRBJ1-1|.|TRBV27|.
TGTGCCAGCAGTTTAATGTTTAGCACTGAAGCTTTCTTT
CASSLMFSTEAFF
>TRBJ2-5|.|TRBV11-3|.
TGTGCCAGCAGCCCCGGGGGAAGCTGGGAGACCCAGTACTTC
CASSPGGSWETQYF
>TRBJ1-1|.|TRBV7-9|.
TGTGCCAGCAGCTTAAAGGGAGGGATGAACACTGAAGCTTTCTTT
CASSLKGGMNTEAFF
>TRBJ2-3|.|TRBV5-1|.
TGCGCCAGCAGCTTTTGGGGAGAGAGCACAGATACGCAGTATTTT
CASSFWGESTDTQYF
>TRBJ2-5|TRBD2|TRBV11-2|once
TGTGCCAGCAGCTTCGGGGGGGCAGGGTTAGAGACCCAGTACTTC
CASSFGGAGLETQYF
>TRBJ1-1|.|TRBV2|.
TGTGCCAGCAGTAGACAGAGGGGGAACACTGAAGCTTTCTTT
CASSRQRGNTEAFF
>TRBJ1-1|.|TRBV5-1|.
TGCGCCAGCAGCGTAGACAGGTTGAACACTGAAGCTTTCTTT
CASSVDRLNTEAFF
>TRBJ1-1|.|TRBV9|.
TGTGCCAGCAGCCCAGCGGGGAAGGGGGGCTCTGAAGCTTTCTTT
CASSPAGKGGSEAFF
>TRBJ1-2|TRBD1|TRBV30|.
TGTGCCTGGAGTTTCCGGGACAGGGGGAACTATGGCTACACCTTC
CAWSFRDRGNYGYTF
>TRBJ2-7|.|TRBV30|.
TGTGCCTGGAGTGTACCATGGGAATCCTACGAGCAGTACTTC
CAWSVPWESYEQYF
>TRBJ2-3|.|TRBV12-5|.
TGTGCTAGTGGGCACGGCCAGACCGTGCGCACAGATACGCAGTATTTT
CASGHGQTVRTDTQYF
>TRBJ2-7|.|TRBV18|once
TGTGCCAGCTCACCAGTTGCTCCAGCGGGCTCCTACGAGCAGTACTTC
CASSPVAPAGSYEQYF
>TRBJ2-3|TRBD2|TRBV5-1|once
TGCGCCAGCAGTACAGCGGGGGACACAGATACGCAGTATTTT
CASSTAGDTDTQYF
>TRBJ2-7|.|TRBV7-2|.
TGTGCCAGCAGCCTCGACAGGAGCTCCTACGAGCAGTACTTC
CASSLDRSSYEQYF